This TCR beta chain was obtained from a study of regulatory T cells in long-lasting Graves disease. Time point in this sample: newly diagnosed GD, antithyroid drugs for less than 3 months. PBMC-extracted RNA yielded the TCR library. Trimming at V came to 2 bases and at J to 5 bases, leaving 5 bases not matched to a gene. The CDR3 spans 15 residues. From germline, CDR1 is SGHTA and CDR2 FQGNSA. Libraries of TCR beta came from iRepertoire HTBI primers plus Arm-PCR of CDR3 regions. Methods used by the authors: Identification across samples found approximately 60 TRBV and 11 to 15 TRBJ segments. MiXCR was run by TCRdb on the multiplex PCR reads, yielding one entry per CDR3 protein. The authors' filters were not applied to this entry. Among a few hundred thousand distinct CDR3 sequences listed, roughly 19% were seen once. The sample was also reused in another study, on T cells in Graves' hyperthyroidism and ophthalmopathy. As that study records: Exclusion criteria comprised uncontrolled infection, other autoimmune disease, pregnancy or lactation.

The input for sequencing was peripheral blood mononuclear cells (PBMCs), taken at new diagnosis, from a patient treated with antithyroid drugs. This sequence was found in a woman between 25 and 40 years old with Graves disease. This chain connects TRBV7-2 to TRBJ2-5, with 10 bases matching TRBD2. The DNA for the CDR3 is TGTGCCAGCAGCTTAAGGGGTAGCGGGAGGGAGACCCAGTACTTC. Translated: CASSLRGSGRETQYF. Filled out from reference TRBV7-2 and TRBJ2-5, the complete variable domain reads GAGVSQSPSNKVTEKGKDVELRCDPISGHTALYWYRQSLGQGLEFLIYFQGNSAPDKSGLPSDRFSAERTGGSVSTLTIQRTQQEDSAVYLCASSLRGSGRETQYFGPGTRLLVL.